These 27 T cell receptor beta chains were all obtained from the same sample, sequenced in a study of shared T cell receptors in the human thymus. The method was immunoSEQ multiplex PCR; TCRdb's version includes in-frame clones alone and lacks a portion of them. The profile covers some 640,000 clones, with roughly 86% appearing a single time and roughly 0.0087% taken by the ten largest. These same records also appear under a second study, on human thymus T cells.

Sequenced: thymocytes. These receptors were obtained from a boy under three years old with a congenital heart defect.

The CDR3 DNA reads as TGTGCCAGCAGTGAAACCGGGACAGGAAATTCACCCCTCCACTTT. This sequence encodes CASSETGTGNSPLHF. The chain uses TRBV25-1 and TRBJ1-6, with 8 bases aligning to TRBD1. Unmatched junction bases numbered 4, after V lost 2 bases and J lost 7 bases. This CDR3 is built from 15 residues. Germline V lookup: CDR1 MGHDK, CDR2 SYGVNS.

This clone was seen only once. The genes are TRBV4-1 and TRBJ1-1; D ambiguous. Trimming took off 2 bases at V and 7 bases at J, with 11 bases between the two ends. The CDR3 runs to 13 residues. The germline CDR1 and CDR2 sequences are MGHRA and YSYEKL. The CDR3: CASSQTKSREAFF. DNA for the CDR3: TGCGCCAGCAGCCAAACAAAATCCCGTGAAGCTTTCTTT.

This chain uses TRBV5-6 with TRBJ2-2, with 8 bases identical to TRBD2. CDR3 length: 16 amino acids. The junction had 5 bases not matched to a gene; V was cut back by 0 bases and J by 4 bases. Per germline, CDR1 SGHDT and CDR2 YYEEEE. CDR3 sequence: CASSLEGGGRTGELFF. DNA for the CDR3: TGTGCCAGCAGCTTGGAGGGCGGGGGGCGCACCGGGGAGCTGTTTTTT.

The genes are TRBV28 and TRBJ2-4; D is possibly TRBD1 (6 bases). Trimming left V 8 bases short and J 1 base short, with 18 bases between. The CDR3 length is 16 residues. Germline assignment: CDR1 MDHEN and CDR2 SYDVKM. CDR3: CASSPRGSLAKNIQYF. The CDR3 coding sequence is TGTGCCAGCTCCCCCAGGGGATCTCTTGCCAAAAACATTCAGTACTTC.

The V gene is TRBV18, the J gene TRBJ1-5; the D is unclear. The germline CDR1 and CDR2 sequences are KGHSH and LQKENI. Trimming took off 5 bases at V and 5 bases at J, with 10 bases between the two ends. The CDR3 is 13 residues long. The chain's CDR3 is CASSVLRDQPQHF. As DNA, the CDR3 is TGTGCCAGCTCAGTACTGAGGGATCAGCCCCAGCATTTT.

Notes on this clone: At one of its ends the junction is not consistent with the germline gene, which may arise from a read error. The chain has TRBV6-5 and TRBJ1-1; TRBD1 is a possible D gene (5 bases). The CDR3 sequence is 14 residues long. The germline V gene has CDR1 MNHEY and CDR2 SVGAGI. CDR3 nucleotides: TGTGCCAACAGTTACTCGACAGAGAACACTGAAGCTTTCTTT. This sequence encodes CANSYSTENTEAFF.

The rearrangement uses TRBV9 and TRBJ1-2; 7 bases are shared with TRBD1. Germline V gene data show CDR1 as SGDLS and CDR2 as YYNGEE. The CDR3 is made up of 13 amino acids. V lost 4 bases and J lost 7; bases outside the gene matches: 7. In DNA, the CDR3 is TGTGCCAGCAGCTATCCAGGGGGAAGTGGCTACACCTTC. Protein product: CASSYPGGSGYTF.

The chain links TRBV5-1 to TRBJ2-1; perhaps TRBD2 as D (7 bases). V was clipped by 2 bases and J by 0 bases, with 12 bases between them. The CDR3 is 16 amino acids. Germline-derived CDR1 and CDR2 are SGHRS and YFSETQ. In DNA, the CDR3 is TGCGCCAGCAGCTTATCGGGGGGCATCTCCTACAATGAGCAGTTCTTC. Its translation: CASSLSGGISYNEQFF.

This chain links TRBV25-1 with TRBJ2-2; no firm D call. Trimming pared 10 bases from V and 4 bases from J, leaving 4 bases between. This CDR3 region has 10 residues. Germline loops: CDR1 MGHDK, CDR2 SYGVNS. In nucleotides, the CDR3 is TGTGCCACCTTCACCGGGGAGCTGTTTTTT. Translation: CATFTGELFF. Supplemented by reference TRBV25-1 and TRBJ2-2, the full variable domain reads EADIYQTPRYLVIGTGKKITLECSQTMGHDKMYWYQQDPGMELHLIHYSYGVNSTEKGDLSSESTVSRIRTEHFPLTLESARPSHTSQYLCATFTGELFFGEGSRLTVL.

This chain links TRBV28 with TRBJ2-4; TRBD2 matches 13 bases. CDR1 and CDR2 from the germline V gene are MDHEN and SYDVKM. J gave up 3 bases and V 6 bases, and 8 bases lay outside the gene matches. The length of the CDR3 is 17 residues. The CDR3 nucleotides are TGTGCCAGCAGCCACGAACTAGCGGGAGGGAACAAAAACATTCAGTACTTC. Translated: CASSHELAGGNKNIQYF.

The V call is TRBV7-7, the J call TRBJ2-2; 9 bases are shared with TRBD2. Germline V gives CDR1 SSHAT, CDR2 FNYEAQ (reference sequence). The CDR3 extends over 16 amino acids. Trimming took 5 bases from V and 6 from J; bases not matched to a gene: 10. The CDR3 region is CASSLNSGSLPGELFF. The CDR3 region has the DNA TGTGCCAGCAGCCTCAATAGCGGGAGTCTGCCCGGGGAGCTGTTTTTT.

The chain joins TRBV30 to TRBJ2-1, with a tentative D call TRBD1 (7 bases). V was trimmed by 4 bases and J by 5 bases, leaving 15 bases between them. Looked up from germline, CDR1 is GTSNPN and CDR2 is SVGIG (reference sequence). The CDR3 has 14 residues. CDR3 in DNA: TGTGCCTGGAATATTGGGGGGACAGACAATGAGCAGTTCTTC. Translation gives CAWNIGGTDNEQFF.

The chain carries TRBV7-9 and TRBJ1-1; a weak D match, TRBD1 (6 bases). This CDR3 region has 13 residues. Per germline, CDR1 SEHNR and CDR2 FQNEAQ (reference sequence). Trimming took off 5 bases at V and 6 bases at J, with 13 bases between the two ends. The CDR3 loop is CASSMTGGAEAFF. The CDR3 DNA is TGTGCCAGCAGCATGACAGGCGGCGCTGAAGCTTTCTTT.

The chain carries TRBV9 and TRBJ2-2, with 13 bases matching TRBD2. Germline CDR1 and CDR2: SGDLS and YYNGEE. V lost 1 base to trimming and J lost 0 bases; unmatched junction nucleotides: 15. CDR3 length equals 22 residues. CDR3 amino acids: CASSVMPSLGTSGVPNTGELFF. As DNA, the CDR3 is TGTGCCAGCAGCGTAATGCCTAGTTTAGGGACTAGCGGGGTCCCGAACACCGGGGAGCTGTTTTTT.

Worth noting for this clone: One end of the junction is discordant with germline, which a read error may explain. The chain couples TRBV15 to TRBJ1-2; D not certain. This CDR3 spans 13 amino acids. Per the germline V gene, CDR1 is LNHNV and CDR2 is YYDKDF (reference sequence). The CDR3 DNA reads TGTGCCACCAGCCGAGAGTCAGGATATGGCTACACCTTC. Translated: CATSRESGYGYTF.

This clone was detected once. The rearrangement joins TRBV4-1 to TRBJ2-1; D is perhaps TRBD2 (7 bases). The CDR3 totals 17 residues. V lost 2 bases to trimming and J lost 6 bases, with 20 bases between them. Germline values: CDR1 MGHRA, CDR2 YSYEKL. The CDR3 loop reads CASSQPGGLVHLNEQFF. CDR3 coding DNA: TGCGCCAGCAGCCAACCGGGGGGCTTAGTGCACCTCAATGAGCAGTTCTTC.

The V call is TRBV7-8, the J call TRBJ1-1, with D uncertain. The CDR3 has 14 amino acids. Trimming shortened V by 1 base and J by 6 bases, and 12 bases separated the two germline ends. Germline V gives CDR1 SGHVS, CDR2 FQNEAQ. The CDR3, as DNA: TGTGCCAGCAGCTTAGGTCCGGTTCGTGCTGAAGCTTTCTTT. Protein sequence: CASSLGPVRAEAFF.

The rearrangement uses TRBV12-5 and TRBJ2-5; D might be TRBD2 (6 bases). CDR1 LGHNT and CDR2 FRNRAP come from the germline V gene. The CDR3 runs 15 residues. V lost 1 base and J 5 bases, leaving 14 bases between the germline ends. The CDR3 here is CASGLEGGIGETQYF. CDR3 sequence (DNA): TGTGCTAGTGGTTTGGAGGGCGGGATTGGGGAGACCCAGTACTTC.

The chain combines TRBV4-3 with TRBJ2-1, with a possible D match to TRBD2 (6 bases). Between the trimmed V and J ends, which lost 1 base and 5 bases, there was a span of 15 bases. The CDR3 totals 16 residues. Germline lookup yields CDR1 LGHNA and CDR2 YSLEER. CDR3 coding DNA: TGCGCCAGCAGCCAAGTTGGTGGCGGGACTGACAATGAGCAGTTCTTC. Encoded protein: CASSQVGGGTDNEQFF.

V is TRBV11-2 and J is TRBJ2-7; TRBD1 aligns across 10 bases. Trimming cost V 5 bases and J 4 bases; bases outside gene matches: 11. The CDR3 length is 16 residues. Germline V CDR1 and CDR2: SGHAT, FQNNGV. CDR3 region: CASSARRDRGQYEQYF. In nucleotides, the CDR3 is TGTGCCAGCAGCGCCCGGCGGGACAGGGGCCAATACGAGCAGTACTTC.

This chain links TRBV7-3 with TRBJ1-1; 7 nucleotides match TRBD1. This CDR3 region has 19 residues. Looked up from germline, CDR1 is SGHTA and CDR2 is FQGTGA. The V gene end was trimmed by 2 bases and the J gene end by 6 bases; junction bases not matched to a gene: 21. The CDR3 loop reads CASSLYQLRRGQLDSEAFF. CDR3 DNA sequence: TGTGCCAGCAGCTTATATCAGCTGAGACGGGGACAGCTAGATTCTGAAGCTTTCTTT.

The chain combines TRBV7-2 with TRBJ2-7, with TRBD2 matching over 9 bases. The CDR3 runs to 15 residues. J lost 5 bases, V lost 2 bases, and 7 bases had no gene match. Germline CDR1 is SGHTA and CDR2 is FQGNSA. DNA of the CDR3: TGTGCCAGCAGCTTACGAATAGCGGGAGCCCACGAGCAGTACTTC. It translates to CASSLRIAGAHEQYF.

DNA of the CDR3: TGTGCCAGCAGTGCCTACAGGGTACCTAATGAAAAACTGTTTTTT. Translating gives CASSAYRVPNEKLFF. The chain combines TRBV6-4 with TRBJ1-4; D possibly corresponds to TRBD1 (6 bases). There are 15 residues in the CDR3. CDR1 and CDR2 from the germline V gene are MRHNA and SNTAGT. The ends were cut back, 4 bases at V and 3 bases at J, with 12 bases in the middle.

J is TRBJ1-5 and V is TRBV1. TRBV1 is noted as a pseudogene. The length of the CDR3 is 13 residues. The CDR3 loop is CTSSLGGNQPQHF. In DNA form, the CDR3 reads TGCACCAGCAGCCTGGGGGGGAATCAGCCCCAGCATTTT.

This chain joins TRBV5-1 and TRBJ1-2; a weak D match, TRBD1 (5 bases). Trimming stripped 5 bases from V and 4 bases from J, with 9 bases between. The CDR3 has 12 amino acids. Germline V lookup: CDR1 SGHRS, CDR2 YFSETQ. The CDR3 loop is CASSPGSYGYTF. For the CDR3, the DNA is TGCGCCAGCAGTCCAGGGTCCTATGGCTACACCTTC.

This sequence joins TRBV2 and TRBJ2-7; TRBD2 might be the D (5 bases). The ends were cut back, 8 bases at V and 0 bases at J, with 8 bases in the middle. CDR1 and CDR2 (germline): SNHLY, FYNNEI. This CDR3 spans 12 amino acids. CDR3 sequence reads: CASEGFSYEQYF. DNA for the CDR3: TGTGCCAGCGAGGGCTTCTCCTACGAGCAGTACTTC.

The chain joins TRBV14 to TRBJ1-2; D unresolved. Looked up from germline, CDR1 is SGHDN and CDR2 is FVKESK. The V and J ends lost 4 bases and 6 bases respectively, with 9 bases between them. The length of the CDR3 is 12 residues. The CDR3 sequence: CASSRGLDGYTF. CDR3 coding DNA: TGTGCCAGCAGCCGAGGGCTAGATGGCTACACCTTC.